These 26 T cell receptor beta chains came from one sample sequenced in a study of response to subunit inactivated influenza vaccine. TCRdb re-derived calls from the RT-PCR reads in MiXCR, one entry per CDR3 protein. In the table there are around 300,000 distinct CDR3 sequences, roughly 22% of which are singletons. The specimen was PBMCs from blood, collected 21 months after vaccination. The receptors here all came from a man between 45 and 75 years old who received an inactivated influenza vaccine.

This clonotype has more than one count but fewer than ten. The V and J genes are TRBV7-8 and TRBJ1-1; no clear D gene. This CDR3 region has 13 residues. Germline-derived CDR1 and CDR2 are SGHVS and FQNEAQ. The V and J ends lost 0 bases and 5 bases respectively, with 7 bases between them. CDR3 loop: CASSLARYTEAFF. Here the CDR3 DNA reads TGTGCCAGCAGCTTAGCAAGATATACTGAAGCTTTCTTT.

There are many counts of this clonotype. V gene TRBV5-1 combines with J gene TRBJ1-5; 9 positions match TRBD1. The junction had 2 bases not matched to a gene; V was cut back by 3 bases and J by 1 base. The CDR3 is 15 amino acids. Germline CDR1 reads SGHRS; CDR2 reads YFSETQ. CDR3 sequence: CASSYRGLSNQPQHF. The CDR3 region has the DNA TGCGCCAGCAGCTACAGGGGGCTGAGCAATCAGCCCCAGCATTTT.

In DNA form, the CDR3 reads TGCGCCAGCAGCGCCGGACTAGAGACAGATACGCAGTATTTT. This gives the protein CASSAGLETDTQYF. This sequence joins TRBV5-1 and TRBJ2-3, with 7 bases that match TRBD2. This CDR3 spans 14 amino acids. The junction had 5 bases not matched to a gene; V was cut back by 4 bases and J by 3 bases. The germline V gene has CDR1 SGHRS and CDR2 YFSETQ.

This clonotype was detected a few times. The chain uses TRBV7-2 and TRBJ1-2; tentatively, D is TRBD1 (5 bases). This CDR3 comprises 15 residues. CDR1 and CDR2 (germline): SGHTA, FQGNSA. Trimming pared 4 bases from V and 7 bases from J, leaving 19 bases between. This CDR3 is CASSSRDLSWGGYTF. In DNA form, the CDR3 reads TGTGCCAGCAGCTCCCGGGACCTCTCTTGGGGTGGCTACACCTTC.

This clonotype was seen only a few times. V is TRBV14 and J is TRBJ1-1, with D possibly matching TRBD1 (5 bases). Germline V gives CDR1 SGHDN, CDR2 FVKESK. Trimming stripped 0 bases from V and 7 bases from J, with 12 bases between. CDR3 length: 14 amino acids. CDR3 residues: CASSQDRVGREAFF. The CDR3 bases are TGTGCCAGCAGCCAAGATCGAGTGGGGCGTGAAGCTTTCTTT.

This clonotype was found a few times. The chain couples TRBV20-1 to TRBJ1-1, with no clear D. Germline CDR1 is DFQATT and CDR2 is SNEGSKA (reference sequence). The CDR3 has 15 residues. With 1 base removed from V and 6 bases from J, the gap between germline ends came to 18 bases. CDR3: CSARVIQFTQAEAFF. CDR3 nucleotide sequence: TGCAGTGCTAGAGTCATTCAGTTTACTCAGGCTGAAGCTTTCTTT.

This clonotype was counted many times. V usage is TRBV12-3 or TRBV12-4 and J usage is TRBJ1-4; 9 nucleotides agree with TRBD1. This CDR3 contains 15 residues. After removal of 5 bases from V and 1 base from J, the junction contained 2 bases not matched to a gene. In nucleotides, the CDR3 is TGTGCCAGCAGTCGACAGGGGGGAACTAATGAAAAACTGTTTTTT. Amino acid sequence: CASSRQGGTNEKLFF.

This clonotype has just a few counts. The J gene is TRBJ1-2, the V gene TRBV6-2 or TRBV6-3, with a weak D call TRBD1 (5 bases). Looked up from germline, CDR1 is MNHEY and CDR2 is SVGEGT. The CDR3 covers 14 residues. V lost 10 bases and J 4 bases, leaving 19 bases between the germline ends. The CDR3 bases are TGTGCCACCACCGCGGGGCAGGCGTCCTATGGCTACACCTTC. This sequence encodes CATTAGQASYGYTF.

The genes are TRBV20-1 and TRBJ2-1; D possibly corresponds to TRBD1 (5 bases). Germline values: CDR1 DFQATT, CDR2 SNEGSKA (reference sequence). Trimming removed 3 bases from V and 9 bases from J, with 15 bases in between. The CDR3 covers 13 residues. CDR3 region: CSASTIAGSEQFF. CDR3 in DNA: TGCAGTGCTAGTACTATCGCAGGGTCTGAGCAGTTCTTC.

This clonotype was seen repeatedly, ten times or more. The chain's CDR3 is CASSLGQGESGYTF. The CDR3 nucleotides read TGTGCCAGCAGCTTAGGACAGGGAGAAAGTGGCTACACCTTC. This rearrangement joins TRBV7-9 to TRBJ1-2; 7 bases match TRBD1. This CDR3 contains 14 residues. With V trimmed by 1 base and J by 7 bases, 6 bases remained unmatched. Germline CDR1 reads SEHNR; CDR2 reads FQNEAQ (reference sequence).

Only one count was recorded for this clonotype. The junction and the germline gene differ at one end; a read error may be behind it. This chain uses TRBV7-9 with TRBJ1-1; unclear D gene. Germline CDR1 SEHNR, CDR2 FQNEAQ (reference sequence). The CDR3 contains 12 residues. CDR3 bases: TGTGCCAGCAGCTTAGAGGGTCACGAAGCTTTCTTC. Amino acid sequence: CASSLEGHEAFF.

CDR3 amino acids: CASTLTAGGYEQYF. The CDR3 DNA is TGTGCCAGCACCTTGACAGCCGGGGGCTACGAGCAGTACTTC. The V gene is TRBV6-1, the J gene TRBJ2-7; D might be TRBD2 (6 bases). The V gene's germline CDR1 is MNHNS and CDR2 SASEGT. The CDR3 consists of 14 residues. With 7 bases removed from V and 3 bases from J, the gap between germline ends came to 16 bases.

This clonotype has only one observation. The rearrangement links TRBV4-1 to TRBJ1-2; possibly TRBD1 for D (5 bases). Between the trimmed V and J ends, which lost 1 base and 5 bases, there was a span of 11 bases. Germline lookup yields CDR1 MGHRA and CDR2 YSYEKL. The CDR3 spans 14 residues. The CDR3 region is CASSQGGGGYGYTF. CDR3 bases: TGCGCCAGCAGCCAAGGGGGGGGTGGGTATGGCTACACCTTC.

This clonotype occurred a few times. The chain joins TRBV5-1 to TRBJ1-1; no firm D call. This CDR3 contains 14 residues. V lost 4 bases to trimming and J lost 0 bases, with 10 bases between them. Germline loops: CDR1 SGHRS, CDR2 YFSETQ. CDR3 DNA sequence: TGCGCCAGCAGCCCCCCCCACATGAACACTGAAGCTTTCTTT. As protein: CASSPPHMNTEAFF. Full variable domain (rest looked up from reference TRBV5-1 and TRBJ1-1): KAGVTQTPRYLIKTRGQQVTLSCSPISGHRSVSWYQQTPGQGLQFLFEYFSETQRNKGNFPGRFSGRQFSNSRSEMNVSTLELGDSALYLCASSPPHMNTEAFFGQGTRLTVV.

The rearrangement uses TRBV7-9 and TRBJ2-3; D unresolved. In germline, CDR1 is SEHNR, CDR2 FQNEAQ (reference sequence). CDR3 length equals 12 residues. The V end lost 6 bases, the J end lost 4 bases, and 8 bases lay between the germline ends. The CDR3 loop reads CASSRSSDTQYF. In DNA, the CDR3 is TGTGCCAGCAGTCGTTCGTCAGATACGCAGTATTTT.

This clonotype showed up just a few times. The chain links TRBV3-1 to TRBJ2-4, with D uncertain. V was trimmed by 2 bases and J by 9 bases, leaving 17 bases between them. CDR1 is LGHDT, CDR2 YNNKEL, per germline (reference sequence). The CDR3 extends over 15 amino acids. The CDR3 DNA reads as TGTGCCAGCAGCCAAAGGATCCAGGCTGGCGGCATTCAGTACTTC. Encoded protein: CASSQRIQAGGIQYF.

V is TRBV19 and J is TRBJ2-2; tentatively, D is TRBD2 (5 bases). Trimming shortened V by 2 bases and J by 3 bases, and 16 bases separated the two germline ends. Per the germline V gene, CDR1 is LNHDA and CDR2 is SQIVND (reference sequence). This CDR3 is built from 17 residues. CDR3 residues: CASSIKLGVSDTGELFF. DNA for the CDR3: TGTGCCAGTAGTATAAAGCTGGGAGTTTCGGACACCGGGGAGCTGTTTTTT.

The rearrangement uses TRBV20-1 and TRBJ2-5, with D tentatively TRBD2 (7 bases). Germline V CDR1 and CDR2: DFQATT, SNEGSKA (reference sequence). Trimming took off 1 base at V and 5 bases at J, with 14 bases between the two ends. The length of the CDR3 is 14 residues. This CDR3 is CSARGGGAGETQYF. CDR3 nucleotide sequence: TGCAGTGCTAGAGGGGGGGGGGCCGGCGAGACCCAGTACTTC.

This clonotype has more than one count but fewer than ten. The rearrangement joins TRBV24-1 to TRBJ2-1, with TRBD1 as a possible D gene (5 bases). Germline V gene lookup returns CDR1 KGHDR and CDR2 SFDVKD. CDR3 length equals 17 residues. The V end lost 6 bases, the J end lost 9 bases, and 26 bases lay between the germline ends. The CDR3 reads CATSYSWAQVDKVEQFF. CDR3 DNA: TGTGCCACCAGTTACTCTTGGGCCCAGGTGGACAAGGTTGAGCAGTTCTTC.

The chain couples TRBV7-8 to TRBJ1-6, with TRBD1 matching over 8 bases. Germline lookup yields CDR1 SGHVS and CDR2 FQNEAQ. The length of the CDR3 is 17 residues. V gave up 0 bases and J gave up 8 bases; unmatched junction bases: 9. CDR3 sequence (DNA): TGTGCCAGCAGCTTAGCGAGGGAATACAGGGGGGATTCACCCCTCCACTTT. Translating it yields CASSLAREYRGDSPLHF.

The genes are TRBV6-5 and TRBJ1-2; D not certain. V was shortened by 0 bases and J by 7 bases, with 9 bases between the two germline ends. CDR1 MNHEY and CDR2 SVGAGI come from the germline V gene. The CDR3 is 13 amino acids. CDR3 amino acids: CASSYSVMGGYTF. CDR3 nucleotides: TGTGCCAGCAGTTACTCCGTAATGGGTGGCTACACCTTC.

Note on this clonotype: A read error may account for a junction end that differs from germline. The rearrangement joins TRBV7-9 to TRBJ1-5, with D possibly being TRBD1 (5 bases). The CDR3 is 13 amino acids. Germline CDR1 SEHNR, CDR2 FQNEAQ (reference sequence). For the CDR3, the DNA is TGTGCCGGCAGCTTAGCGGGGGGTCAGCCCCAGCATTTT. Its translation is CAGSLAGGQPQHF.

This clonotype was found many times. The rearrangement uses TRBV7-8 and TRBJ2-6; D gene uncertain. The germline V gene has CDR1 SGHVS and CDR2 FQNEAQ. V lost 6 bases, J lost 0 bases, and 3 bases lay in between. This CDR3 has 13 residues. The CDR3 loop is CASRNSGANVLTF. CDR3 nucleotides: TGTGCCAGCAGGAACTCTGGGGCCAACGTCCTGACTTTC.

In this sample, this clonotype turned up many times. This rearrangement joins TRBV10-3 to TRBJ1-5; TRBD1 matches at 7 bases. The CDR3 has 14 amino acids. After removal of 4 bases from V and 3 bases from J, the junction contained 3 bases not matched to a gene. Germline V CDR1 and CDR2: ENHRY, SYGVKD. The CDR3 spells CAISATGNNQPQHF. CDR3 bases: TGTGCCATCAGTGCGACAGGGAACAATCAGCCCCAGCATTTT.

CDR3 residues: CATSRRSTGTGDTQYF. Here the CDR3 DNA reads TGTGCCACCAGCAGACGCTCGACCGGGACAGGAGATACGCAGTATTTT. This chain uses TRBV15 with TRBJ2-3; 8 bases agree with TRBD1. There are 16 residues in the CDR3. Losses at the gene ends were 2 bases for V and 5 bases for J; bases not matched to a gene: 9. Germline CDR1 reads LNHNV; CDR2 reads YYDKDF (reference sequence).

In this sample, this clonotype turned up a few times. The chain is built from TRBV4-1 and TRBJ1-4; D possibly corresponds to TRBD1 (5 bases). Trimming stripped 6 bases from V and 5 bases from J, with 19 bases between. Germline V gene lookup returns CDR1 MGHRA and CDR2 YSYEKL. The CDR3 runs 16 residues. For the CDR3, the DNA is TGCGCCAGCAGTGGTGGGAGGCAGGGCAAAAATGAAAAACTGTTTTTT. Translated, it gives CASSGGRQGKNEKLFF.